Sequencing of this T cell receptor beta chain was carried out in a study of Graves' ophthalmopathy and Graves' hyperthyroidism. Across the whole study: Over 18 months of follow-up, stable hyperthyroidism required that no ophthalmopathy appear.

The V end was cut by 5 bases, the J end by 3 bases, with 13 bases between. This CDR3 is built from 14 residues. Germline values: CDR1 LNHNV, CDR2 YYDKDF (reference sequence). Scientists amplified the TCR beta CDR3 regions from RNA transcripts. The workflow started with a first-round RT-PCR run with HTBI primers and then moved on to a second-round multiplex PCR. TCRdb redid the calling of the multiplex PCR reads with MiXCR, one entry per CDR3 protein. The sample lists 500,000 to 600,000 distinct CDR3 sequences, 39% occurring once. Clinical symptoms, serum thyroxine, TRAb, thyroid ultrasound and orbital computed tomography were relied on for diagnosis. This clonotype was observed at least ten times.

The clonotype comes from an adult man with Graves' hyperthyroidism. The V gene is TRBV15, the J gene TRBJ2-5, with D perhaps TRBD2 (5 bases). Material for sequencing was peripheral blood or thyroid tissue (not recorded which). The DNA of the CDR3 is TGTGCCACCAGCCAACCGGGGTCTGAAGAGACCCAGTACTTC. Translated: CATSQPGSEETQYF.